The present entry profiles one T cell receptor beta chain with its context. Method: immunoSEQ multiplex PCR; TCRdb's copy keeps in-frame clones and lacks some. The data show more than 12,000 clones, 84% seen once. The CDR3 consists of 13 residues. The germline CDR1 and CDR2 sequences are SGHAT and FQNNGV. V was trimmed by 5 bases and J by 2 bases, leaving 10 bases between them. The source of the sample is a study of technical replicates of blood from four donors. This receptor was taken from a human donor in good health. Input material: PBMCs. This chain joins TRBV11-2 and TRBJ2-7; D uncertain. This chain's CDR3 is CASSIQAAYEQYF. The CDR3 bases are TGTGCCAGCAGCATCCAGGCTGCCTACGAGCAGTACTTC.